These 28 T cell receptor beta chains were all obtained from the same sample, sequenced in a study of post-analysis software for immune sequencing data. These TCRs' antigens remain unknown. The library was made from cDNA and included unique molecular identifiers. TCRdb reprocessed the PCR reads with MiXCR, giving one entry per CDR3 protein. The sample includes hundreds of thousands of distinct CDR3 sequences, about 27% of them seen just once. Study-wide findings and caveats: Elevated frequency relative to controls characterized roughly 5 TRBV segments in patients, TRBV5-6, TRBV5-1 and TRBV20-1 among them.

Sequenced sample: blood. The receptors originated from a girl aged 5-17 years with multiple sclerosis.

This clonotype has just a few counts. The chain joins TRBV20-1 to TRBJ2-5; 7 bases align to TRBD2. The end of the DNA is better explained by TRBJ2-7, so the J call may be wrong. The CDR3 is 13 residues long. The germline V gene has CDR1 DFQATT and CDR2 SNEGSKA (reference sequence). This CDR3 reads CSAKAGGTPEQYF. DNA of the CDR3: TGCAGTGCCAAGGCCGGGGGGACCCCCGAGCAGTACTTC.

The chain has TRBV20-1 and TRBJ2-1; tentatively, D is TRBD1 or TRBD2 (6 bases each). Germline loops: CDR1 DFQATT, CDR2 SNEGSKA (reference sequence). CDR3 length: 16 residues. The V end was cut by 6 bases, the J end by 0 bases, with 18 bases between. CDR3 DNA: TGCAGTGCCCGACAATCGGGGGCGAGCTCCTACAATGAGCAGTTCTTC. Amino acid sequence: CSARQSGASSYNEQFF.

This clonotype has at least ten counts. The chain joins TRBV20-1 to TRBJ2-3; 7 bases line up with TRBD1. The CDR3 covers 13 residues. The V gene's germline CDR1 is DFQATT and CDR2 SNEGSKA (reference sequence). The V segment lost 6 bases and the J segment 7 bases; nucleotides outside the gene matches: 10. The CDR3 DNA reads TGCAGTGCCTCAGGACAGGAGAGAAATACGCAGTATTTT. Protein product: CSASGQERNTQYF.

V is TRBV10-3 and J is TRBJ2-6; D is possibly TRBD2 (5 bases). V was cut by 8 bases and J by 0 bases, with 8 bases left in between. This CDR3 has 14 residues. Germline CDR1 and CDR2: ENHRY and SYGVKD. DNA for the CDR3: TGTGCCATCGAAGGGAGCTCTGGGGCCAACGTCCTGACTTTC. Translated, it gives CAIEGSSGANVLTF.

Only a few counts were recorded for this clonotype. The V call is TRBV29-1, the J call TRBJ1-2; 7 bases fit TRBD1. Germline V lookup: CDR1 SQVTM, CDR2 ANQGSEA. The V segment lost 3 bases and the J segment 5 bases; nucleotides outside the gene matches: 9. The CDR3 length is 14 residues. In DNA form, the CDR3 reads TGCAGCGTTGACGGCCAGGGGACAGCTTATGGCTACACCTTC. The encoded protein is CSVDGQGTAYGYTF.

This clonotype was observed a few times. The chain is built from TRBV20-1 and TRBJ2-7; D unresolved. The DNA end is a closer match to TRBJ2-5, so the J assignment may be wrong. Per germline, CDR1 DFQATT and CDR2 SNEGSKA (reference sequence). CDR3 length: 12 amino acids. The CDR3 sequence is CSARLREETQYF. CDR3 DNA sequence: TGCAGTGCTAGGTTGAGAGAAGAGACCCAGTACTTC.

This sequence joins TRBV5-8 and TRBJ2-7; D possibly corresponds to TRBD2 (5 bases). The CDR3 consists of 14 residues. The germline V gene has CDR1 SGHTS and CDR2 YDEGEE. V dropped 2 bases and J dropped 6 bases, with 15 bases sitting between them. The CDR3 bases are TGTGCCAGCAGCTTAGTCCGGGGAGAGGGCGAGCAGTACTTC. Translating gives CASSLVRGEGEQYF.

This clonotype was observed a handful of times. The J gene is TRBJ1-1, the V gene TRBV12-3 or TRBV12-4, with TRBD1 identical over 8 bases. The CDR3 covers 15 residues. Unmatched junction bases numbered 6, after V lost 5 bases and J lost 1 base. This CDR3 reads CASSKQTGANTEAFF. The CDR3 DNA is TGTGCCAGCAGTAAACAGACAGGGGCGAACACTGAAGCTTTCTTT.

This clonotype occurred a few times. This sequence joins TRBV5-1 and TRBJ2-5; tentatively, D is TRBD1 (5 bases). The CDR3 has 13 amino acids. Trimming removed 5 bases from V and 4 bases from J, with 12 bases in between. Germline values: CDR1 SGHRS, CDR2 YFSETQ. The CDR3 coding sequence is TGCGCCAGCAGAAGGGGCGATAGAGAGACCCAGTACTTC. This gives the protein CASRRGDRETQYF.

This clonotype was counted ten times or more. The chain joins TRBV10-3 to TRBJ2-5, with 9 bases that match TRBD1. CDR3 size: 13 residues. The ends lost 10 bases at V and 2 bases at J; junction bases unmatched: 5. Germline loops: CDR1 ENHRY, CDR2 SYGVKD. The CDR3 reads CATSGQGQETQYF. DNA for the CDR3: TGTGCCACCTCGGGACAGGGACAAGAGACCCAGTACTTC.

This clonotype was recorded at least ten times. V gene TRBV4-3 combines with J gene TRBJ2-5; D possibly corresponds to TRBD2 (5 bases). This CDR3 comprises 17 residues. V lost 1 base and J lost 4, with 19 bases in between. CDR1 and CDR2 (germline): LGHNA, YSLEER. CDR3 nucleotide sequence: TGCGCCAGCAGCCAAGGAGTGATCGGGGTCTGGGGAGAGACCCAGTACTTC. Translating it yields CASSQGVIGVWGETQYF.

This clonotype was counted ten times or more. V and J are TRBV2 and TRBJ2-1, with D perhaps assigned TRBD1 or TRBD2 (5 bases each). Deletions cut 10 bases from V and 2 bases from J, with 18 bases between. Germline V gene sequence: CDR1 SNHLY, CDR2 FYNNEI. CDR3 size: 15 residues. This chain's CDR3 is CAITGRPRTYNEQFF. The DNA for the CDR3 is TGTGCCATTACGGGACGGCCAAGGACCTACAATGAGCAGTTCTTC.

This clonotype was counted a few times. This chain uses TRBV4-1 with TRBJ1-1; D not certain. CDR3 length equals 15 residues. Germline CDR1 and CDR2: MGHRA and YSYEKL. The V end lost 1 base, the J end lost 6 bases, and 15 bases lay between the germline ends. CDR3 amino acids: CASSQGHGRVAEAFF. The DNA of the CDR3 is TGCGCCAGCAGCCAAGGGCACGGGCGTGTCGCTGAAGCTTTCTTT.

CDR3 DNA: TGCGCCAGCAGCCCCCGGGCCCGGGGCGATGGCTACACCTTC. Translated: CASSPRARGDGYTF. V usage is TRBV5-1 and J usage is TRBJ1-2; possible D gene TRBD1, 5 bases. This CDR3 comprises 14 residues. CDR1 is SGHRS and CDR2 is YFSETQ in the germline V gene. V lost 4 bases and J 6 bases, leaving 16 bases between the germline ends.

Only a few counts were recorded for this clonotype. This CDR3 is CSVGGALYEQYF. CDR3 nucleotides: TGCAGCGTTGGGGGGGCTCTCTACGAGCAGTACTTC. The rearrangement uses TRBV29-1 and TRBJ2-7, with D tentatively TRBD1 or TRBD2 (6 bases each). Germline V lookup: CDR1 SQVTM, CDR2 ANQGSEA. The CDR3 sequence is 12 residues long. V dropped 4 bases and J dropped 3 bases, with 10 bases sitting between them.

This clonotype occurred a few times. This chain joins TRBV7-2 and TRBJ2-5; the match to TRBD2 covers 9 bases. Germline V gene data show CDR1 as SGHTA and CDR2 as FQGNSA. This CDR3 has 15 residues. V shed 3 bases and J 6 bases; nucleotides not matched to a gene: 8. The CDR3 nucleotides are TGTGCCAGCAGCTTGGCGGGGGGGCTAGATAAGACCCAGTACTTC. Translating it yields CASSLAGGLDKTQYF.

This clonotype was counted between two and nine times. The chain combines TRBV29-1 with TRBJ2-1; 7 positions agree with TRBD1. Germline V gene lookup returns CDR1 SQVTM and CDR2 ANQGSEA. The CDR3 loop spans 13 amino acids. The V gene end was trimmed by 3 bases and the J gene end by 10 bases; junction bases not matched to a gene: 9. In DNA form, the CDR3 reads TGCAGCGTTGAGACGCCATGGACAGGCGAGCAGTTCTTC. It is translated as CSVETPWTGEQFF.

This clonotype was seen a few times. The V gene is TRBV5-1, the J gene TRBJ1-2; 9 bases are a match to TRBD1. V lost 4 bases and J lost 7; bases outside the gene matches: 5. This CDR3 is built from 13 residues. Germline V lookup: CDR1 SGHRS, CDR2 YFSETQ. The CDR3 protein is CASSRDRAAGYTF. The CDR3 DNA follows: TGCGCCAGCAGCAGGGACAGGGCGGCTGGCTACACCTTC.

The chain recombines TRBV12-3 or TRBV12-4 with TRBJ2-3, with 7 bases identical to TRBD1. J gave up 6 bases and V 6 bases, and 6 bases lay outside the gene matches. The CDR3 has 13 residues. CDR3 DNA sequence: TGTGCCAGCAGCAGGGGGACAGTCGATACGCAGTATTTT. Translation: CASSRGTVDTQYF.

On this clonotype: This may come from a read error, since a much larger clone is one base off. The CDR3 spells CASSRRDRDCPEAFF. DNA of the CDR3: TGTGCCAGCAGCCGCAGGGACAGGGATTGCCCTGAAGCTTTCTTT. The chain combines TRBV7-2 with TRBJ1-1; 9 nucleotides align to TRBD1. This CDR3 comprises 15 residues. Germline lookup yields CDR1 SGHTA and CDR2 FQGNSA. J lost 6 bases, V lost 5 bases, and 10 bases had no gene match.

This clonotype was recorded a few times. The V call is TRBV7-2, the J call TRBJ2-5; 12 bases agree with TRBD2. This CDR3 is built from 16 residues. J gave up 6 bases and V 5 bases, and 10 bases lay outside the gene matches. Germline V lookup: CDR1 SGHTA, CDR2 FQGNSA. CDR3: CASSPRLAGERKTQYF. Written as DNA, the CDR3 is TGTGCCAGCAGCCCAAGACTAGCGGGAGAGAGAAAGACCCAGTACTTC.

The chain combines TRBV10-3 with TRBJ2-5; 7 positions agree with TRBD1. The CDR3 has 16 amino acids. J gave up 0 bases and V 4 bases, and 8 bases lay outside the gene matches. CDR1 ENHRY and CDR2 SYGVKD come from the germline V gene. The CDR3 bases are TGTGCCATCAGTGGTAGGGGGCCCCAGTACCAAGAGACCCAGTACTTC. Encoded protein: CAISGRGPQYQETQYF.

The V and J genes are TRBV9 and TRBJ1-1, with TRBD1 as a possible D gene (5 bases). Germline assignment: CDR1 SGDLS and CDR2 YYNGEE. The CDR3 has 14 residues. V was clipped by 4 bases and J by 4 bases, with 14 bases between them. The CDR3 protein is CASSPAWGSTEAFF. The CDR3, as DNA: TGTGCCAGCAGCCCAGCCTGGGGGAGCACTGAAGCTTTCTTT.

The chain employs TRBV3-1 and TRBJ2-7, with unresolved D. The CDR3 has 14 amino acids. Trimming pared 0 bases from V and 4 bases from J, leaving 10 bases between. CDR1 and CDR2 from the germline V gene are LGHDT and YNNKEL (reference sequence). The CDR3 DNA is TGTGCCAGCAGCCAAGATGTAGTATCGTACGAGCAGTACTTC. It encodes CASSQDVVSYEQYF.

This clonotype was observed a few times. The chain links TRBV4-1 to TRBJ2-7; 11 nucleotides agree with TRBD2. After removal of 5 bases from V and 4 bases from J, the junction contained 10 bases not matched to a gene. The CDR3 loop spans 16 amino acids. Germline assignment: CDR1 MGHRA and CDR2 YSYEKL. The CDR3 region has the DNA TGCGCCAGCAGCTCCGCTATGACTAGCGGGATATACGAGCAGTACTTC. Protein: CASSSAMTSGIYEQYF.

The chain combines TRBV7-8 with TRBJ2-7, with TRBD1 identical over 7 bases. V lost 4 bases and J lost 3; bases outside the gene matches: 9. Germline V gene sequence: CDR1 SGHVS, CDR2 FQNEAQ. This CDR3 has 15 residues. CDR3 nucleotide sequence: TGTGCCAGCAGCTCACAGGGGATGGGGAACTACGAGCAGTACTTC. Translation: CASSSQGMGNYEQYF.

The table lists this clonotype with a few counts. The chain has TRBV5-1 and TRBJ1-1; unclear D gene. The germline gives CDR1 SGHRS, CDR2 YFSETQ. This CDR3 comprises 14 residues. V was trimmed by 0 bases and J by 5 bases, leaving 11 bases between them. In nucleotides, the CDR3 is TGCGCCAGCAGCTTGGATGGGCCTGGGACTGAAGCTTTCTTT. Translated, it gives CASSLDGPGTEAFF.

The chain joins TRBV5-6 to TRBJ2-4; D is uncertain. This CDR3 comprises 15 residues. V was shortened by 3 bases and J by 4 bases, with 14 bases between the two germline ends. Germline V gene lookup returns CDR1 SGHDT and CDR2 YYEEEE. The CDR3 DNA is TGTGCCAGCAGCTCATCACAGAGAGTTAAAAACATTCAGTACTTC. Residues: CASSSSQRVKNIQYF.